This T cell receptor beta chain was identified during a study of blood T cell repertoires in COVID-19. Across the study: Samples taken during acute and convalescent COVID-19 were collected in the United States, Italy and Spain. Sources were T cells, B-cell-depleted T cells, or PBMCs; the material itself was cDNA or gDNA.

Authors' processing steps: By means of reference gene primer amplification, nucleated cell counts were estimated. The method was immunoSEQ multiplex PCR; TCRdb's version includes in-frame clones alone and lacks a portion of them. From that table come the V and J calls and clone size; the DNA was used to work out D and trimming. The table records 35,000 to 55,000 clones, under 95% of them present only once. CDR1 and CDR2 (germline): MNHEY, SVGAGI. The CDR3 covers 15 residues. Germline trimming cut 6 bases from V and 5 bases from J; bases unmatched to any gene: 12. V gene TRBV6-5 combines with J gene TRBJ2-7; 8 nucleotides match TRBD1. The specimen was peripheral blood. The receptor's source is a man between 65 and 80 years old with active COVID-19. The CDR3 loop reads CASSRWDRRSNEQYF. The DNA for the CDR3 is TGTGCCAGCAGCCGCTGGGACAGGCGAAGCAACGAGCAGTACTTC.